The 10 T cell receptor beta chains below were found in one sample sequenced in a study of T-cell reconstitution after alpha-beta-depleted transplantation in children. The TCRbeta library incorporated unique molecular identifiers. TCRdb reprocessed the PCR reads with MiXCR, giving one entry per CDR3 protein. The sample records about 240,000 distinct CDR3 sequences, approximately 12% being singletons. The material sequenced was PBMCs from the stem cell graft donor, taken from the stem cell graft. The source is a human donor who donated a stem cell graft to a child with acute lymphoblastic leukemia.

This clonotype has a count of ten or more. This chain joins TRBV4-2 and TRBJ1-1; D gene ambiguous. V gave up 0 bases and J gave up 0 bases, with 17 bases separating them. From germline, CDR1 is LGHNA and CDR2 YNFKEQ. The CDR3 is made up of 18 amino acids. In DNA form, the CDR3 reads TGTGCCAGCAGCCAAGATAGAAACGTCCTCTCCCTGAACACTGAAGCTTTCTTT. Protein: CASSQDRNVLSLNTEAFF.

The chain has TRBV6-5 and TRBJ2-3; D perhaps matches TRBD2 (5 bases). The CDR3 is 15 residues long. V lost 6 bases, J lost 1 base, and 14 bases lay in between. Germline assignment: CDR1 MNHEY and CDR2 SVGAGI. The DNA of the CDR3 is TGTGCCAGCAGCCGACCCTACGGGGGCACAGATACGCAGTATTTT. It yields the protein CASSRPYGGTDTQYF.

This clonotype appeared many times. This chain connects TRBV20-1 to TRBJ2-1; 9 bases map to TRBD1. Germline V gene sequence: CDR1 DFQATT, CDR2 SNEGSKA (reference sequence). The CDR3 contains 11 residues. Here the CDR3 DNA reads TGCAAGGGACAGGGTAGGGATGAGCAGTTCTTC. Protein sequence: CKGQGRDEQFF.

This clonotype was seen many times. CDR3 region: CASSQQQGGETQYF. CDR3 nucleotides: TGTGCCAGCAGCCAACAACAGGGCGGAGAGACCCAGTACTTC. The chain joins TRBV4-2 to TRBJ2-5; TRBD1 might be the D (6 bases). V shed 2 bases and J shed 4 bases, with 11 bases lying between them. In germline, CDR1 is LGHNA, CDR2 YNFKEQ. The CDR3 runs to 14 residues.

The table lists this clonotype with many counts. The CDR3: CSAPDGYNEQFF. The DNA for the CDR3 is TGCAGCGCTCCGGATGGGTACAATGAGCAGTTCTTC. This sequence joins TRBV29-1 and TRBJ2-1, with D unresolved. The CDR3 is 12 amino acids. From germline, CDR1 is SQVTM and CDR2 ANQGSEA. V lost 7 bases, J lost 4 bases, and 11 bases lay in between.

With regard to this clonotype: Given a much more abundant clone one base away, this may be a read error. The chain has TRBV5-1 and TRBJ2-7; D is perhaps TRBD2 (6 bases). The CDR3 is 14 amino acids. Germline V gene lookup returns CDR1 SGHRS and CDR2 YFSETQ. V shed 5 bases and J shed 2 bases, with 14 bases lying between them. The CDR3 region is CASREGKEPYEQYF. The CDR3 nucleotides are TGCGCCAGCAGGGAGGGGAAAGAACCCTACGAGCAGTACTTC.

The chain joins TRBV25-1 to TRBJ2-2; perhaps TRBD2 as D (6 bases). CDR1 is MGHDK and CDR2 is SYGVNS in the germline V gene. The V and J ends lost 3 bases and 0 bases respectively, with 8 bases between them. The CDR3 is 15 amino acids. This CDR3 is CASSEPGANTGELFF. CDR3 sequence (DNA): TGTGCCAGCAGTGAGCCGGGGGCGAACACCGGGGAGCTGTTTTTT.

This clonotype has at least ten counts. The gene calls are TRBV5-5 and TRBJ2-7, with D tentatively TRBD1 (5 bases). This CDR3 is built from 16 residues. V gave up 6 bases and J gave up 3 bases, with 22 bases separating them. Germline CDR1 and CDR2: SGHKS and YYEKEE (reference sequence). CDR3 DNA sequence: TGTGCCAGCACCACCTACTCGACAGAGATCATCTACGAGCAGTACTTC. Translation gives CASTTYSTEIIYEQYF.

This clonotype was detected many times. The chain combines TRBV11-2 with TRBJ2-1; D is unclear. V lost 7 bases, J lost 7 bases, and 8 bases lay in between. The CDR3 runs 11 residues. The germline V gene encodes CDR1 SGHAT and CDR2 FQNNGV. In nucleotides, the CDR3 is TGTGCCAGCACCATGAGGAATGAGCAGTTCTTC. Its protein product is CASTMRNEQFF.

On this clonotype itself: A read error is possible here, since a much larger clone lies one base away. The chain couples TRBV29-1 to TRBJ1-4; no firm D call. Germline CDR1 is SQVTM and CDR2 is ANQGSEA. This CDR3 has 14 amino acids. The CDR3 region is CSGGFGLKSENLFF. The CDR3 DNA sequence: TGCAGCGGAGGGTTCGGGCTTAAGAGTGAAAACCTGTTTTTT.